Shown below are 6 T cell receptor beta chains from a single sample sequenced in a study of Graves' ophthalmopathy and Graves' hyperthyroidism. Scientists amplified the TCR beta CDR3 regions from RNA transcripts. Investigators did first-round RT-PCR with HTBI primers, then second-round multiplex PCR. TCRdb reprocessed the multiplex PCR reads with MiXCR, giving one entry per CDR3 protein. The table records hundreds of thousands of distinct CDR3 sequences, 35% to 50% of them present only once. The sample consisted of peripheral blood. The source is an adult man with Graves' ophthalmopathy.

This clonotype appeared many times. The rearrangement uses TRBV20-1 and TRBJ1-5; 7 nucleotides agree with TRBD1. This CDR3 contains 14 residues. V was clipped by 4 bases and J by 4 bases; unmatched bases: 7. Germline loops: CDR1 DFQATT, CDR2 SNEGSKA (reference sequence). The CDR3 reads CSATSGTVNQPQHF. The CDR3 bases are TGCAGTGCTACTTCCGGGACAGTGAATCAGCCCCAGCATTTT.

Only a few counts were recorded for this clonotype. Its ends do not fully match the called genes, so a read error is possible. The gene calls are TRBV10-2 and TRBJ2-2; perhaps TRBD2 as D (6 bases). The CDR3 has 15 residues. Germline assignment: CDR1 WSHSY and CDR2 SAAADI. CDR3 bases: TGTGCCAGCAGTGGGCGGGAAGCGAACACCGGGGAGCTGTTTTTT. Translation: CASSGREANTGELFF.

This chain uses TRBV9 with TRBJ1-1, with D possibly TRBD1 on 5 matching bases. V was shortened by 3 bases and J by 2 bases, with 11 bases between the two germline ends. Germline assignment: CDR1 SGDLS and CDR2 YYNGEE. This CDR3 spans 14 amino acids. The CDR3 DNA follows: TGTGCCAGCAGCGAAGGGGCCGGAAACACTGAAGCTTTCTTT. Its protein product is CASSEGAGNTEAFF.

J is TRBJ1-1 and V is TRBV19, with D uncertain. This CDR3 comprises 14 residues. V lost 1 base and J 14 bases, leaving 20 bases between the germline ends. Germline values: CDR1 LNHDA, CDR2 SQIVND (reference sequence). CDR3 sequence: CASSIGWEAAEQFF. CDR3 nucleotides: TGTGCCAGTAGTATAGGTTGGGAGGCGGCTGAGCAGTTCTTT.

V and J are TRBV19 and TRBJ1-1; D gene ambiguous. V was shortened by 0 bases and J by 7 bases, with 12 bases between the two germline ends. The CDR3 length is 14 residues. CDR1 is LNHDA and CDR2 is SQIVND in the germline V gene (reference sequence). The CDR3 region is CASSIDPQGGEAFF. The CDR3 DNA follows: TGTGCCAGTAGTATAGACCCCCAAGGCGGTGAAGCTTTCTTT. The full variable domain, in which reference TRBV19 and TRBJ1-1 provide the parts outside the CDR3, is DGGITQSPKYLFRKEGQNVTLSCEQNLNHDAMYWYRQDPGQGLRLIYYSQIVNDFQKGDIAEGYSVSREKKESFPLTVTSAQKNPTAFYLCASSIDPQGGEAFFGQGTRLTVV.

The rearrangement links TRBV10-1 to TRBJ2-6; tentatively, D is TRBD2 (5 bases). The V end lost 1 base, the J end lost 3 bases, and 13 bases lay between the germline ends. The CDR3 sequence is 17 residues long. The germline V gene encodes CDR1 WNHNN and CDR2 SYGVQD (reference sequence). The DNA of the CDR3 is TGCGCCAGCAGTGAGTTCGGGGTCTCAAGTGGGGCCAACGTCCTGACTTTC. Its protein is CASSEFGVSSGANVLTF.